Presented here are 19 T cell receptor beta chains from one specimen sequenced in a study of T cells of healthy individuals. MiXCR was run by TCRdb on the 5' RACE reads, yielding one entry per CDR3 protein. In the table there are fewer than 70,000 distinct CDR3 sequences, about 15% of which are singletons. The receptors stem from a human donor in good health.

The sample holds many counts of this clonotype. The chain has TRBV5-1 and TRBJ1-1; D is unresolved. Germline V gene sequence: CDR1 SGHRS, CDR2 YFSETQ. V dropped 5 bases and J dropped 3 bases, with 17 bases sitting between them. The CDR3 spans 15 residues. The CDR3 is CASSPVDPLDTEAFF. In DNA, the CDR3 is TGCGCCAGCAGTCCAGTCGACCCGCTGGACACTGAAGCTTTCTTT.

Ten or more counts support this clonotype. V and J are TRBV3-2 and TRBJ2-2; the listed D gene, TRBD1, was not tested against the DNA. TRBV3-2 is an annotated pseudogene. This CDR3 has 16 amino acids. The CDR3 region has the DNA TGTGCCAGCAGCCCACCCGGACAGGGATTTGGCGGGGAGCTGTTTTTT. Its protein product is CASSPPGQGFGGELFF.

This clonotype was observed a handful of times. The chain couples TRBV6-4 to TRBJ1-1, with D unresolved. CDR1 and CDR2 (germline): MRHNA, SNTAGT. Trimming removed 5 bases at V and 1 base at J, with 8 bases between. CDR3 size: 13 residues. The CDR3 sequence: CASSQAPNTEAFF. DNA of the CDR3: TGTGCCAGCAGTCAGGCGCCGAACACTGAAGCTTTCTTT.

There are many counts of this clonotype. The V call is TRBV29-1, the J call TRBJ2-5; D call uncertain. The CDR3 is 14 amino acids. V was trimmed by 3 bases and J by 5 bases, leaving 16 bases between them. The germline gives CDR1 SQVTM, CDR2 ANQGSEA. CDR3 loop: CSVDRAVQRETQYF. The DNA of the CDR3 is TGCAGCGTTGACCGGGCGGTGCAGAGGGAGACCCAGTACTTC.

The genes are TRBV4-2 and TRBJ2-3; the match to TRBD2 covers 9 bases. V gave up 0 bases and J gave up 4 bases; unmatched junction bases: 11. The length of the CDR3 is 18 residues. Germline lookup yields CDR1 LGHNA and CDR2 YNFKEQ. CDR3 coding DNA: TGTGCCAGCAGCCAAGATGGCCAGCGGGGGGCGGGGGCAGATACGCAGTATTTT. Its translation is CASSQDGQRGAGADTQYF.

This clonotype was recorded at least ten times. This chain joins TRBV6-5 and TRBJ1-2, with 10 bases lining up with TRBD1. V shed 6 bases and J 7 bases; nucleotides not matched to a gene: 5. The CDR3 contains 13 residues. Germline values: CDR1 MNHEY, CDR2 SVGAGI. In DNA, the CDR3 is TGTGCCAGCAGCCGCGGGACAGGGGTTGGCTACACCTTC. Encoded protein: CASSRGTGVGYTF.

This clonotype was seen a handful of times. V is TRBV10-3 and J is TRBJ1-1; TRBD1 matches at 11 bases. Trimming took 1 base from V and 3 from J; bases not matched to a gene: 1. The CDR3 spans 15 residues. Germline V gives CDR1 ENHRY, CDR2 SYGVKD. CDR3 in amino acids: CAISEWGQGDTEAFF. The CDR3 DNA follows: TGTGCCATCAGTGAGTGGGGACAGGGGGACACTGAAGCTTTCTTT.

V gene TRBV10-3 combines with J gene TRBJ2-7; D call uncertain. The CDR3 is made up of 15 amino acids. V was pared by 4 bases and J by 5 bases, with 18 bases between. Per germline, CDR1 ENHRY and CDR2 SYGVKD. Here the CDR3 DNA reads TGTGCCATCAGTGTCCTGGGCCTGGGTACTGACGAGCAGTACTTC. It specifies CAISVLGLGTDEQYF.

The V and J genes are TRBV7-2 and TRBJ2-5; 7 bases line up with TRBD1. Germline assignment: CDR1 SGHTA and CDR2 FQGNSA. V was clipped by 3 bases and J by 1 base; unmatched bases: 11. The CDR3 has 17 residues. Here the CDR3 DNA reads TGTGCCAGCAGCTTGCGGACAGGCCTCATCGGCCAAGAGACCCAGTACTTC. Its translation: CASSLRTGLIGQETQYF.

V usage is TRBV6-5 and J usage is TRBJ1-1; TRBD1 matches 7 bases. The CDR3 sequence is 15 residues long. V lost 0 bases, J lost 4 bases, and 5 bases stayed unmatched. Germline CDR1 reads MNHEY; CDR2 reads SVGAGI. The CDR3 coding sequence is TGTGCCAGCAGTTACTCAGCAGGGGGGGGCACTGAAGCTTTCTTT. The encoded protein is CASSYSAGGGTEAFF.

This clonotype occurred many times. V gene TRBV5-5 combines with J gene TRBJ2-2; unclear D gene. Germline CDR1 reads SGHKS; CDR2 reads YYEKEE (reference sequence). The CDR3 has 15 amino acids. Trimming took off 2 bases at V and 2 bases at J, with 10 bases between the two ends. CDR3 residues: CASSFGVYNTGELFF. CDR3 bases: TGTGCCAGCAGCTTTGGGGTCTATAACACCGGGGAGCTGTTTTTT. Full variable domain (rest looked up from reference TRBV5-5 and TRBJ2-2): DAGVTQSPTHLIKTRGQQVTLRCSPISGHKSVSWYQQVLGQGPQFIFQYYEKEERGRGNFPDRFSARQFPNYSSELNVNALLLGDSALYLCASSFGVYNTGELFFGEGSRLTVL.

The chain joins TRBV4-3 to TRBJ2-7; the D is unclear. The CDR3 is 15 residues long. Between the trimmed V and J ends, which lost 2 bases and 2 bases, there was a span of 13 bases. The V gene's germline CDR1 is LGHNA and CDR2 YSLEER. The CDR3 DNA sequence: TGCGCCAGCAGCCAAAAAGGAACAGCTGCCTACGAGCAGTACTTC. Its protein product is CASSQKGTAAYEQYF.

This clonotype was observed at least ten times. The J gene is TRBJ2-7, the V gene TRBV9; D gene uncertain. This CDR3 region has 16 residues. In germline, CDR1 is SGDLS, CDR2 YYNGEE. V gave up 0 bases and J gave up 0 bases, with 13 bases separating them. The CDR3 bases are TGTGCCAGCAGCGTAGGAACGCCTATCAGCTCCTACGAGCAGTACTTC. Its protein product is CASSVGTPISSYEQYF.

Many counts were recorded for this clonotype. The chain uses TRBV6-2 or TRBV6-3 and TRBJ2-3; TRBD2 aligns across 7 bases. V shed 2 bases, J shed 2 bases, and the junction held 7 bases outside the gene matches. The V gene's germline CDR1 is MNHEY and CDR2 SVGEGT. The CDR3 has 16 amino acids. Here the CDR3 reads CASSYQRGGTTDTQYF. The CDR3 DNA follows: TGTGCCAGCAGTTACCAGCGGGGTGGGACCACAGATACGCAGTATTTT.

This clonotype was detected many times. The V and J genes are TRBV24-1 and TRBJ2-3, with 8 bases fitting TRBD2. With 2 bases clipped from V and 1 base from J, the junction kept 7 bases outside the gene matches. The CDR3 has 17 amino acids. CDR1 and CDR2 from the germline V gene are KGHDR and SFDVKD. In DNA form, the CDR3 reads TGTGCCACCAGTGATTGGAGAGCGGGAGACGGCACAGATACGCAGTATTTT. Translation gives CATSDWRAGDGTDTQYF.

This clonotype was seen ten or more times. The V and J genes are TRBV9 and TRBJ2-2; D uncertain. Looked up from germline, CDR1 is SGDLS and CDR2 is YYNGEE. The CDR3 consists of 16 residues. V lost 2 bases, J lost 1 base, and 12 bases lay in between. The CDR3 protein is CASSVGVNRNTGELFF. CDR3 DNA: TGTGCCAGCAGCGTCGGAGTTAATCGGAACACCGGGGAGCTGTTTTTT.

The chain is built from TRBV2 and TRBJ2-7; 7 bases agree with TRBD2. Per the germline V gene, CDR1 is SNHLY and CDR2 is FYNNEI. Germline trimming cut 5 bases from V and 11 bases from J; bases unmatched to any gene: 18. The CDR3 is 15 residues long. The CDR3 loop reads CASSMAVGTSGVEYF. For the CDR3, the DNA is TGTGCCAGCAGTATGGCCGTTGGGACGAGCGGGGTGGAGTACTTC.

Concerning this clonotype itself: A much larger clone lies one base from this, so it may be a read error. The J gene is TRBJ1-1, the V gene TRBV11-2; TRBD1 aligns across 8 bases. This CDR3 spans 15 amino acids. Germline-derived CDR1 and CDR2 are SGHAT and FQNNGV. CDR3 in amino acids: CASSLSGTGAVEALF. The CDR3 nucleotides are TGTGCCAGCAGCTTATCGGGGACAGGTGCTGTGGAAGCTCTCTTT.

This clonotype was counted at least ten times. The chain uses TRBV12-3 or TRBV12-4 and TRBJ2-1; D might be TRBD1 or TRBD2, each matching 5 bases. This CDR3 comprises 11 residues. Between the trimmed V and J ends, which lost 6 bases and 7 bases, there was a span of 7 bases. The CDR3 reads CASRWGNEQFF. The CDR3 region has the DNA TGTGCCAGCAGGTGGGGGAATGAGCAGTTCTTC.